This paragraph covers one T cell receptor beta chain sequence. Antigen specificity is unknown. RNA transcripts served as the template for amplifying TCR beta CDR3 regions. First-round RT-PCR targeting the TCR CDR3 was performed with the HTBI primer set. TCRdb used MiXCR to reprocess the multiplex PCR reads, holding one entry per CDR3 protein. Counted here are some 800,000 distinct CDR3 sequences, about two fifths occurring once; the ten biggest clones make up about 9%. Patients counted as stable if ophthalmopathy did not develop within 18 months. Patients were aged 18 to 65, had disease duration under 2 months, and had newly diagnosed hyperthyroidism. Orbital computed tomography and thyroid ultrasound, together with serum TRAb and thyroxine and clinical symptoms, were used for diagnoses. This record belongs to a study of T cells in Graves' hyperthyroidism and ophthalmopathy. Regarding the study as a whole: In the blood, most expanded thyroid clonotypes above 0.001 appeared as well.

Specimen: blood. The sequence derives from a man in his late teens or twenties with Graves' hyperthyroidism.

CDR3 protein: CASIPEGSITNTEAFF. CDR3 DNA sequence: TGTGCCAGTATTCCCGAGGGGTCGATAACGAACACTGAAGCTTTCTTT. This chain uses TRBV19 with TRBJ1-1, with a possible D match to TRBD1 (5 bases). The CDR3 consists of 16 residues. The V end lost 7 bases, the J end lost 1 base, and 19 bases lay between the germline ends. CDR1 and CDR2 from the germline V gene are LNHDA and SQIVND (reference sequence).